This T cell receptor (beta chain) was sequenced during a study of blood T cell repertoires in COVID-19. The authors' processing: Estimation of nucleated cell counts relied on the amplification of reference gene primers. Method: immunoSEQ multiplex PCR; TCRdb's copy keeps in-frame clones and lacks some. V and J calls plus clone size are reproduced from that table; the DNA served to infer D and trimming. The sample holds some 140,000 clones, about four fifths seen once. The junction had 8 bases not matched to a gene; V was cut back by 5 bases and J by 7 bases. CDR1 is LNHNV and CDR2 is YYDKDF in the germline V gene (reference sequence). The CDR3 spans 14 residues.

This receptor was identified in a man in his 60s with acute or convalescent COVID-19. Sequenced sample: peripheral blood. The V call is TRBV15, the J call TRBJ2-1, with 7 bases lining up with TRBD2. The CDR3 DNA sequence: TGTGCCACCAGCGGGAGACTAGCACGAAATGAGCAGTTCTTC. Its protein product is CATSGRLARNEQFF.